The 12 T cell receptor beta chains presented below share a single source sample, sequenced in a study of beta chain features in type 1 diabetes. The authors reverse transcribed all of the isolated RNA, so sequencing captured expressed TCRB transcripts. Assay: immunoSEQ multiplex PCR; the TCRdb copy retains only in-frame clones and omits some. The table records about 900,000 clones, roughly a sixth of them present only once. The source material was naive CD4+ T cells from blood. These TCRs come from a woman in her late teens or twenties in good health.

The table lists this clone with a few counts. The chain uses TRBV7-3 and TRBJ2-1, with 12 bases identical to TRBD2. V lost 5 bases and J lost 3; bases outside the gene matches: 5. Germline V CDR1 and CDR2: SGHTA, FQGTGA. CDR3 length: 16 amino acids. CDR3 coding DNA: TGTGCCAGCAGCCCCAGGACTAGCGGGAACTACAATGAGCAGTTCTTC. Residues: CASSPRTSGNYNEQFF.

The chain joins TRBV2 to TRBJ1-1; 7 bases line up with TRBD1. Trimming at V came to 6 bases and at J to 10 bases, leaving 5 bases not matched to a gene. CDR3 length: 11 residues. CDR1 is SNHLY and CDR2 is FYNNEI in the germline V gene. CDR3 DNA sequence: TGTGCCAGCAGGGGGACAGTTACAGCTTTCTTT. The encoded protein is CASRGTVTAFF.

V and J are TRBV28 and TRBJ1-5; D is uncertain. The CDR3 length is 15 residues. Germline V lookup: CDR1 MDHEN, CDR2 SYDVKM. The germline V and J ends were trimmed by 3 bases and 2 bases, with 11 bases remaining between them. CDR3 sequence (DNA): TGTGCCAGCAGTTTGGCCTCTGGGGGCAATCAGCCCCAGCATTTT. Translated: CASSLASGGNQPQHF.

The chain uses TRBV7-9 and TRBJ2-5, with D perhaps TRBD1 or TRBD2 (5 bases each). Trimming removed 2 bases from V and 5 bases from J, with 15 bases in between. Germline values: CDR1 SEHNR, CDR2 FQNEAQ (reference sequence). CDR3 length equals 15 residues. The chain's CDR3 is CASSLPGPHMETQYF. CDR3 bases: TGTGCCAGCAGCTTACCGGGACCCCATATGGAGACCCAGTACTTC.

This clone was seen only a few times. Other DNA sequences in the same sample also yield this CDR3. The chain uses TRBV7-2 and TRBJ2-7; D is unresolved. Germline values: CDR1 SGHTA, CDR2 FQGNSA. The CDR3 is made up of 14 amino acids. Deletions cut 1 base from V and 0 bases from J, with 7 bases between. The CDR3 sequence is CASSLDYNSYEQYF. The CDR3 nucleotides are TGTGCCAGCAGCTTAGACTATAACTCCTACGAGCAGTACTTC.

This rearrangement joins TRBV7-8 to TRBJ2-4, with 7 bases lining up with TRBD1. Per the germline V gene, CDR1 is SGHVS and CDR2 is FQNEAQ. The CDR3 covers 14 residues. With V trimmed by 6 bases and J by 7 bases, 9 bases remained unmatched. Here the CDR3 reads CASSVGGARNIQYF. DNA of the CDR3: TGTGCCAGCAGTGTAGGGGGCGCACGGAACATTCAGTACTTC.

About this clone: The junction shows a germline mismatch at one end, possibly a read error. The rearrangement joins TRBV5-4 to TRBJ2-7; no firm D call. Germline-derived CDR1 and CDR2 are SGHNT and YYREEE (reference sequence). The CDR3 totals 12 residues. CDR3 nucleotide sequence: TGTGCCAGCAGCTTGGCAACGGGCACGATGAACTTC. This translates into CASSLATGTMNF.

The chain is built from TRBV7-8 and TRBJ2-3; D not resolved. Trimming pared 1 base from V and 2 bases from J, leaving 7 bases between. Germline CDR1 reads SGHVS; CDR2 reads FQNEAQ. The length of the CDR3 is 14 residues. DNA for the CDR3: TGTGCCAGCAGCTTAGTGGCAATCACAGATACGCAGTATTTT. This encodes CASSLVAITDTQYF.

The V call is TRBV11-2, the J call TRBJ2-1; D is unresolved. The CDR3 extends over 12 amino acids. V dropped 6 bases and J dropped 5 bases, with 8 bases sitting between them. The germline gives CDR1 SGHAT, CDR2 FQNNGV. The CDR3 loop reads CASRPTDNEQFF. The CDR3 nucleotides read TGTGCCAGCAGACCAACAGACAATGAGCAGTTCTTC.

The table lists this clone with a few counts. The V and J genes are TRBV28 and TRBJ2-1; TRBD2 matches 8 bases. The CDR3 sequence is 15 residues long. Germline loops: CDR1 MDHEN, CDR2 SYDVKM. With 10 bases clipped from V and 6 bases from J, the junction kept 14 bases outside the gene matches. The CDR3 coding sequence is TGTGCCACCAATCCTCGGGGACTAGTCTCCAATGAGCAGTTCTTC. Its protein is CATNPRGLVSNEQFF.

This chain connects TRBV9 to TRBJ2-2, with D possibly being TRBD2 (5 bases). V dropped 7 bases and J dropped 5 bases, with 15 bases sitting between them. CDR3 length equals 14 residues. Per germline, CDR1 SGDLS and CDR2 YYNGEE. The CDR3 is CASGVYSGTGELFF. The CDR3 region has the DNA TGTGCCAGCGGGGTTTACAGCGGTACCGGGGAGCTGTTTTTT.

The DNA of the CDR3 is TGTGCCAGCAGTCCCACAGGTGCTTCTGGAAACACCATATATTTT. Translating it yields CASSPTGASGNTIYF. The gene calls are TRBV28 and TRBJ1-3, with D perhaps matching TRBD1 (5 bases). Germline CDR1 and CDR2: MDHEN and SYDVKM. The CDR3 covers 15 residues. V lost 5 bases, J lost 1 base, and 12 bases lay in between. Complete variable domain (other parts from reference TRBV28 and TRBJ1-3): DVKVTQSSRYLVKRTGEKVFLECVQDMDHENMFWYRQDPGLGLRLIYFSYDVKMKEKGDIPEGYSVSREKKERFSLILESASTNQTSMYLCASSPTGASGNTIYFGEGSWLTVV.